This paragraph reports one T cell receptor (beta chain). This clonotype was picked up a small number of times. Its antigen is not yet known. Base qualities are not at hand, and no much larger clone is one base apart. These data belong to a study of CD8 T cells in ankylosing spondylitis (dated 2017 in TCRdb). For the wider study: T cell receptor beta repertoires were profiled in healthy donors and ankylosing spondylitis patients so that disease-linked TCR variants could be found. The whole study cohort included over a hundred healthy donors and 20 to 30 ankylosing spondylitis patients. Peripheral blood was sampled, and synovial fluid was also collected from ankylosing spondylitis patients.

TCRdb names Illumina HiSeq 2500 as the instrument used. Quantitative 5'-RACE with molecular barcodes was the method used to prepare the TCR beta libraries. In the paper's pipeline: Disease-linked TCR variants were identified with a new computational method built on a probabilistic model of VDJ rearrangement. TCRdb reran the public reads through fastp at Q25 and MiXCR, keeping productive beta chains. Every distinct CDR3 protein forms one entry, paired with its most common genes and DNA. V and J calls and clone size were set by TCRdb, not the authors. The sample table records some 800,000 distinct CDR3 sequences; about 10% of these occur just once. The top ten clones comprise about 0.5% of the sample. Findings and caveats that apply to the study as a whole: In peripheral blood, the disease-linked clones were found at relatively low frequencies and had a CD8+ phenotype. The disease-linked clones were reported as significantly enriched in matched synovial fluid samples from ankylosing spondylitis patients. Some TCR beta motif variants had previously been reported in synovial fluid and blood of reactive arthritis patients, which suggested common disease-initiation mechanisms. A TCR beta motif made up of roughly eight highly homologous amino acid variants appeared to be characteristic of blood from ankylosing spondylitis patients.

Including the terminal cysteine and phenylalanine, the CDR3 comprises 13 residues. Of all the DNA, just the CDR3 is kept, 39 bases in frame from base 1. In the germline V gene, CDR1 corresponds to MDHEN and CDR2 to SYDVKM. The germline ends are 11 bases apart after V is trimmed by 1 base and J by 8 bases. The V gene is TRBV28 and the J gene is TRBJ1-2; the D segment could be TRBD1, given 6 matching bases. This clonotype originated in a male donor with ankylosing spondylitis. Sequencing used blood, either unsorted or a sorted T cell fraction (not recorded which). DNA sequence: TGTGCCAGCAGTTTATCACAGGGATGGGGCTACACCTTC. Translated, it gives CASSLSQGWGYTF.